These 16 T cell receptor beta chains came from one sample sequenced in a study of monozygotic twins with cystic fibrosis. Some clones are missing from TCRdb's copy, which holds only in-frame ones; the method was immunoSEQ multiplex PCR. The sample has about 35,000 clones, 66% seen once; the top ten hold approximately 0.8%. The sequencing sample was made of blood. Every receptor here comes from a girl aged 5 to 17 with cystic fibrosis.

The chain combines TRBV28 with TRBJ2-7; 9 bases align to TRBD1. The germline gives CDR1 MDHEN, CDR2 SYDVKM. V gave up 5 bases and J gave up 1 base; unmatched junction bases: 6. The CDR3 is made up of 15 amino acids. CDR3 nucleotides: TGTGCCAGCAGTATCACAGGGGGCGCTTCCTACGAGCAGTACTTC. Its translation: CASSITGGASYEQYF.

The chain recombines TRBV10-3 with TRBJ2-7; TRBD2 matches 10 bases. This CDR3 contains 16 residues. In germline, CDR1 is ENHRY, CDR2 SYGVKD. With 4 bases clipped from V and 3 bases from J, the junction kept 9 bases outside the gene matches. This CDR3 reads CAISGLRLAGFYEQYF. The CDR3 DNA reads TGTGCCATCAGTGGCCTTCGACTAGCGGGTTTCTACGAGCAGTACTTC.

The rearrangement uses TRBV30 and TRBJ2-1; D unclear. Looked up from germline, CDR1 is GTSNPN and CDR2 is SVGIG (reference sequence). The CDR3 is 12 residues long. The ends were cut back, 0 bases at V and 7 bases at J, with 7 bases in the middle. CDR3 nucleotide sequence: TGTGCCTGGAGTGTCGACTCGAATGAGCAGTTCTTC. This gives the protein CAWSVDSNEQFF. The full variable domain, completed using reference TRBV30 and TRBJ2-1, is SQTIHQWPATLVQPVGSPLSLECTVEGTSNPNLYWYRQAAGRGLQLLFYSVGIGQISSEVPQNLSASRPQDRQFILSSKKLLLSDSGFYLCAWSVDSNEQFFGPGTRLTVL.

CDR3 region: CASSLTSGSSYNEQFF. The CDR3, as DNA: TGTGCCAGCAGCCTAACTAGCGGGAGCTCCTACAATGAGCAGTTCTTC. This chain joins TRBV11-2 and TRBJ2-1, with 11 bases identical to TRBD2. This CDR3 is 16 amino acids long. V was pared by 5 bases and J by 0 bases, with 3 bases of the junction left unmatched. Germline V gene lookup returns CDR1 SGHAT and CDR2 FQNNGV.

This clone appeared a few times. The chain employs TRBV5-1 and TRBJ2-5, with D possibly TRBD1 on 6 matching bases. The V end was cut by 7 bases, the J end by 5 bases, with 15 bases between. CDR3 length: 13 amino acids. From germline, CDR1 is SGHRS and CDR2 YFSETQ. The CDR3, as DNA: TGCGCCAGCGCCCCCAGGGGCGGGGAGACCCAGTACTTC. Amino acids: CASAPRGGETQYF.

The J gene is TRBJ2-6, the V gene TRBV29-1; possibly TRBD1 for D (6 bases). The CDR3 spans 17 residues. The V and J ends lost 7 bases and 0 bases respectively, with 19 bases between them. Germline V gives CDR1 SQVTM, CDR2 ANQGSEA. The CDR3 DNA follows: TGCAGCGCCACGACCGGGACAATGCTCTCTGGGGCCAACGTCCTGACTTTC. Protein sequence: CSATTGTMLSGANVLTF.

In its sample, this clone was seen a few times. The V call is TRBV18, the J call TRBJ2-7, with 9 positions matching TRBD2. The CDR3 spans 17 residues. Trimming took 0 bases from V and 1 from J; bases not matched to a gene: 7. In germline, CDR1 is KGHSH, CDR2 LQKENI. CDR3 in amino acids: CASSPPNWREGSYEQYF. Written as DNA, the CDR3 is TGTGCCAGCTCACCACCGAATTGGCGGGAGGGGTCCTACGAGCAGTACTTC.

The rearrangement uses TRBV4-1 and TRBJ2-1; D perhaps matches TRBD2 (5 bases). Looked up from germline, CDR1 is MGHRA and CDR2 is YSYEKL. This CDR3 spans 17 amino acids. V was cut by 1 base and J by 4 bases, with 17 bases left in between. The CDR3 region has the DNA TGCGCCAGCAGCCAAGGGAGTGGGTCTAGCTTTTACAATGAGCAGTTCTTC. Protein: CASSQGSGSSFYNEQFF.

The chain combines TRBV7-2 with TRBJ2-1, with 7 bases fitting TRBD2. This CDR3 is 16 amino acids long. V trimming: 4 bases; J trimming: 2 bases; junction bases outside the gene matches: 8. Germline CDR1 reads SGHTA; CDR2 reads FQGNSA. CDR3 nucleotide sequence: TGTGCCAGCAGCTCTTTAGCGGGCATAACCTACAATGAGCAGTTCTTC. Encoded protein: CASSSLAGITYNEQFF.

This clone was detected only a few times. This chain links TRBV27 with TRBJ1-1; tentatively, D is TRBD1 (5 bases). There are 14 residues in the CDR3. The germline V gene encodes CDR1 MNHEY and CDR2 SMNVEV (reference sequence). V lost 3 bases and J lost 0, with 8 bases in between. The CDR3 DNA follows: TGTGCCAGCAGTTTTTGGGGGATGAACACTGAAGCTTTCTTT. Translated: CASSFWGMNTEAFF.

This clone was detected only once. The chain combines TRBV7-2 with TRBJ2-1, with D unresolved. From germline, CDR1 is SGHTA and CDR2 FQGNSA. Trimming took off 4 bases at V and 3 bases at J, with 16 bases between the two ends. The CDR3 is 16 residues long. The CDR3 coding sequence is TGTGCCAGCAGCTCCGCTTCCCGGGTTATCTACAATGAGCAGTTCTTC. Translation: CASSSASRVIYNEQFF. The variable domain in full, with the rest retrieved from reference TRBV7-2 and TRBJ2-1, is GAGVSQSPSNKVTEKGKDVELRCDPISGHTALYWYRQSLGQGLEFLIYFQGNSAPDKSGLPSDRFSAERTGGSVSTLTIQRTQQEDSAVYLCASSSASRVIYNEQFFGPGTRLTVL.

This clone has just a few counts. DNA of the CDR3: TGCGCCAGCAGTGAGTCGTGGACTAGTTGGCAGTACGTC. Translated, it gives CASSESWTSWQYV. V usage is TRBV10-2 and J usage is TRBJ2-7; TRBD2 agrees at 7 bases. The length of the CDR3 is 13 residues. V lost 0 bases, J lost 9 bases, and 5 bases stayed unmatched. Germline V gives CDR1 WSHSY, CDR2 SAAADI.

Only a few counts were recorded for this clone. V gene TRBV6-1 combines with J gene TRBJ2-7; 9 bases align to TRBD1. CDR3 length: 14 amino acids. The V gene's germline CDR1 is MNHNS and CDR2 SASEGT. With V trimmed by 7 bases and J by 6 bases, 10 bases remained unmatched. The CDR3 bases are TGTGCCAGCATTCGGGGACAGGGCTCACTCGAGCAGTACGTC. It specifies CASIRGQGSLEQYV.

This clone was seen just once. The CDR3 nucleotides are TGCGCCAGCCGAAGGACAGGGGAAGAGACCCAGTACTTC. As protein: CASRRTGEETQYF. The rearrangement joins TRBV5-1 to TRBJ2-5; 9 nucleotides line up with TRBD1. CDR3 length: 13 residues. The V and J ends lost 7 bases and 3 bases, in that order; junction bases with no gene match: 4. Looked up from germline, CDR1 is SGHRS and CDR2 is YFSETQ. The entire variable domain, with the rest obtained from reference TRBV5-1 and TRBJ2-5, is as follows: KAGVTQTPRYLIKTRGQQVTLSCSPISGHRSVSWYQQTPGQGLQFLFEYFSETQRNKGNFPGRFSGRQFSNSRSEMNVSTLELGDSALYLCASRRTGEETQYFGPGTRLLVL.

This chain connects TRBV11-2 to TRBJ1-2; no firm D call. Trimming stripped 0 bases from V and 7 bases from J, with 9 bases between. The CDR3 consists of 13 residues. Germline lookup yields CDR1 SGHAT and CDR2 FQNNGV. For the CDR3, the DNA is TGTGCCAGCAGCTTAGACAGTGGTGGTGGCTACACCTTC. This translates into CASSLDSGGGYTF.

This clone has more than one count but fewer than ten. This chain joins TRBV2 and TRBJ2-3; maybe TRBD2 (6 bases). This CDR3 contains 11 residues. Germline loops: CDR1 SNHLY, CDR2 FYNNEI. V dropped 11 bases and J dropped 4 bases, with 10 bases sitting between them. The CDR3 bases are TGTGCCGGCTGGGAGGCAGATACGCAGTATTTT. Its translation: CAGWEADTQYF.